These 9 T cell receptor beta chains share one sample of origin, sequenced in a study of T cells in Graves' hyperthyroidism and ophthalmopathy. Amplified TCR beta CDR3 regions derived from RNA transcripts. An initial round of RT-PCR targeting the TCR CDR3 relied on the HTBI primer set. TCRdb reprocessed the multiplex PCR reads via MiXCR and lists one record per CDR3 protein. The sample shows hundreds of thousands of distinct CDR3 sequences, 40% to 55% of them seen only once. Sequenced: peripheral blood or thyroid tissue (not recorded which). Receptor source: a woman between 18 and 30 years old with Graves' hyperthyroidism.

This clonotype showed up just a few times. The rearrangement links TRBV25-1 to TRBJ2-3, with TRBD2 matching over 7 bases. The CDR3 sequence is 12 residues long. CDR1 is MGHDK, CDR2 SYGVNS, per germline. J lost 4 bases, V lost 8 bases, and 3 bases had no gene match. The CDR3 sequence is CASGEGPDTQYF. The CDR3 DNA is TGTGCCAGCGGGGAGGGTCCAGATACGCAGTATTTT. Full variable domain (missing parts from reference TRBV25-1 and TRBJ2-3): EADIYQTPRYLVIGTGKKITLECSQTMGHDKMYWYQQDPGMELHLIHYSYGVNSTEKGDLSSESTVSRIRTEHFPLTLESARPSHTSQYLCASGEGPDTQYFGPGTRLTVL.

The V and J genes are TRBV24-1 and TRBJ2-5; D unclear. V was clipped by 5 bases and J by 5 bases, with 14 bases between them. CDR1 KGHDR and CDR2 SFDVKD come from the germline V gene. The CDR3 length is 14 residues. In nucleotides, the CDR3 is TGTGCCACCAGTGCTGATGGGTTGAGGGAGACCCAGTACTTC. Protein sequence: CATSADGLRETQYF.

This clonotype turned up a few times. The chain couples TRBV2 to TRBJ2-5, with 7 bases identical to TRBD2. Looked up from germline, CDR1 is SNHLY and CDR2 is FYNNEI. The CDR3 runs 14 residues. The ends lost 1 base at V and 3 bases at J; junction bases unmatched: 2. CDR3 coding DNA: TGTGCCAGCAGTGAAGAGGGGACTAAAGAGACCCAGTACTTC. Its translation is CASSEEGTKETQYF.

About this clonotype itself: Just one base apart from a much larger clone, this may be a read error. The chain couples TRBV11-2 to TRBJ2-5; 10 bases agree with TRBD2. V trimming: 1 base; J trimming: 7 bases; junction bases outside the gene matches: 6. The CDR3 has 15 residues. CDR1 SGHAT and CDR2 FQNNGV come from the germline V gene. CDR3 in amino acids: CASSLGVAGGGTQYF. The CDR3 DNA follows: TGTGCCAGCAGCTTAGGGGTAGCGGGAGGAGGGACCCAGTACTTC.

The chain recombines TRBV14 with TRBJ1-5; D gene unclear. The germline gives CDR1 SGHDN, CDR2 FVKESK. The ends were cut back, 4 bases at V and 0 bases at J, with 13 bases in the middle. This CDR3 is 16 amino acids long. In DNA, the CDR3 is TGTGCCAGCAGCCCTTACCCCCCTTATAGCAATCAGCCCCAGCATTTT. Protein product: CASSPYPPYSNQPQHF.

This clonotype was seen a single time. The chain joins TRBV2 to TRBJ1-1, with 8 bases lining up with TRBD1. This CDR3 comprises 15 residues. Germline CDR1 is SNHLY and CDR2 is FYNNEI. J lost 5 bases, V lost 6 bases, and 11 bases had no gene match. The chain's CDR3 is CASRLGQGAMTEAFF. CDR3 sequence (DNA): TGTGCCAGCAGACTGGGGCAGGGGGCAATGACTGAAGCTTTCTTT.

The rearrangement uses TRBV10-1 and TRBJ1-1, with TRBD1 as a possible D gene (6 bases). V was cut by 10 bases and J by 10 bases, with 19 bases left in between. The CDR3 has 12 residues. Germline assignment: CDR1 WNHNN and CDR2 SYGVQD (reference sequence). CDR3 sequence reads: CAISLDRRTAFF. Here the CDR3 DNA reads TGCGCCATCAGCCTAGACAGGCGGACAGCTTTCTTT.

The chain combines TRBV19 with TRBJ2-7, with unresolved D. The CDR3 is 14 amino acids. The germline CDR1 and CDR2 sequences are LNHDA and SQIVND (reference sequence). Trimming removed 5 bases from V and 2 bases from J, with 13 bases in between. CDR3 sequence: CASSASSRTYEQYF. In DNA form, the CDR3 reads TGTGCCAGTAGTGCCAGCAGTCGAACCTACGAGCAGTACTTC.

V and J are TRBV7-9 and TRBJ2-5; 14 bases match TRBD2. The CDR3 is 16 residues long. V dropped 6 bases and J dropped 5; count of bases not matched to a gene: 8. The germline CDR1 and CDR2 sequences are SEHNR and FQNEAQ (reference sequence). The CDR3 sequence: CASRPTSGRAGETQYF. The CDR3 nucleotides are TGTGCCAGCAGGCCGACTAGCGGGAGGGCCGGGGAGACCCAGTACTTC.